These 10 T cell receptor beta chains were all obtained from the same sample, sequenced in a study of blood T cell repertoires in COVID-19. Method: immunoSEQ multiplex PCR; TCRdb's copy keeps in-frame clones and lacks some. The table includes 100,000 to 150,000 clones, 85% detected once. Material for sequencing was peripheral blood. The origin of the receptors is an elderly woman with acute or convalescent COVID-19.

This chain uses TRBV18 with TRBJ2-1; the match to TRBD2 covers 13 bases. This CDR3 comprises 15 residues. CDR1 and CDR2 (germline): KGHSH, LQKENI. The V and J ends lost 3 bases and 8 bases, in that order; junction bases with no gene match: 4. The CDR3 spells CASSPLTSGGHEQFF. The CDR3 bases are TGTGCCAGCTCACCCTTGACTAGCGGGGGGCATGAGCAGTTCTTC.

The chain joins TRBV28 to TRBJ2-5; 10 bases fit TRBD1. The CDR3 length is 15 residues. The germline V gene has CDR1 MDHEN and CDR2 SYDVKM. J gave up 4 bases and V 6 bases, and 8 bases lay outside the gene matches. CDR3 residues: CASSRDRGVTETQYF. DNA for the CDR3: TGTGCCAGCAGCAGGGACAGGGGAGTCACAGAGACCCAGTACTTC.

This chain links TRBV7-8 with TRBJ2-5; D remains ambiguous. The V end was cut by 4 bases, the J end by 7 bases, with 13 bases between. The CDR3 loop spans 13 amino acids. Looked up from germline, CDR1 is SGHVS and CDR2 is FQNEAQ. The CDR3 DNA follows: TGTGCCAGCAGCTCGTTAGCTTCTGGGACCCAGTACTTC. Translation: CASSSLASGTQYF. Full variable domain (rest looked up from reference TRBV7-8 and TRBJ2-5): GAGVSQSPRYKVAKRGQDVALRCDPISGHVSLFWYQQALGQGPEFLTYFQNEAQLDKSGLPSDRFFAERPEGSVSTLKIQRTQQEDSAVYLCASSSLASGTQYFGPGTRLLVL.

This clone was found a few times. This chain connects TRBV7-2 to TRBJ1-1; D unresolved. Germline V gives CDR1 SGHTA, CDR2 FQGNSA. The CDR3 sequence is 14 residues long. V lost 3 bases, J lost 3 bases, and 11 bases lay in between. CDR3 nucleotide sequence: TGTGCCAGCAGCTTTACAGTTCAAGACACTGAAGCTTTCTTT. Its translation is CASSFTVQDTEAFF.

The CDR3: CSVGGGNVGAFF. The CDR3 nucleotides read TGCAGCGTTGGGGGAGGTAACGTTGGAGCTTTCTTT. This chain joins TRBV29-1 and TRBJ1-1; D call uncertain. Germline CDR1 reads SQVTM; CDR2 reads ANQGSEA. V gave up 4 bases and J gave up 10 bases, with 16 bases separating them. The CDR3 has 12 residues.

The CDR3 region has the DNA TGTGCCATCCGGGAGTGGGTCAACTCTGGAAACACCATATATTTT. Its translation: CAIREWVNSGNTIYF. The chain carries TRBV6-5 and TRBJ1-3; D is unresolved. V was cut by 10 bases and J by 0 bases, with 16 bases left in between. From germline, CDR1 is MNHEY and CDR2 SVGAGI. The CDR3 extends over 15 amino acids.

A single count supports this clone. CDR3 in amino acids: CASSLEGPLHF. CDR3 in DNA: TGTGCCAGCAGTTTGGAGGGGCCCCTCCACTTT. The J gene is TRBJ1-6, the V gene TRBV7-9; TRBD1 is a possible D gene (5 bases). The germline V gene has CDR1 SEHNR and CDR2 FQNEAQ (reference sequence). Deletions cut 6 bases from V and 13 bases from J, with 10 bases between. This CDR3 is 11 amino acids long.

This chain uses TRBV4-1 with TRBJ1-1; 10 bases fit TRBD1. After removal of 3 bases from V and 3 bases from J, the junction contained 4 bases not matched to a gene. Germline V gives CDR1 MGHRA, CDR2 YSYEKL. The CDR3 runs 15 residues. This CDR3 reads CASSQGQGTYTEAFF. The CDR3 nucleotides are TGCGCCAGCAGCCAGGGACAGGGGACGTACACTGAAGCTTTCTTT.

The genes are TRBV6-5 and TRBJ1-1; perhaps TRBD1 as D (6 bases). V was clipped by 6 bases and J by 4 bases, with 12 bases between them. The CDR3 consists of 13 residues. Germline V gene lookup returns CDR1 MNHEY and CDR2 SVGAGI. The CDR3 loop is CASRLQGFTEAFF. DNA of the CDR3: TGTGCCAGCAGGCTACAGGGTTTCACTGAAGCTTTCTTT.

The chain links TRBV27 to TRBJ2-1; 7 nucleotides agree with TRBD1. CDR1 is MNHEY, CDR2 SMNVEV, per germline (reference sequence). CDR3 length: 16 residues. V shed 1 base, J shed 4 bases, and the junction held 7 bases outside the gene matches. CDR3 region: CASSLFLAGGYNEQFF. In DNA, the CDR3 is TGTGCCAGCAGTTTATTTCTGGCAGGGGGATACAATGAGCAGTTCTTC.